These 25 T cell receptor beta chains share one sample of origin, sequenced in a study of T cell repertoires in cytomegalovirus infection. TCRdb re-derived calls from the reads in MiXCR, one entry per CDR3 protein. The sample has about 340,000 distinct CDR3 sequences; around 29% are singletons. Antigen specificity for these receptors is unknown. Specimen: cultured PBMCs, collected from culture after CMV antigen stimulation. Source of these receptors: a human donor in good health (CMV status not recorded). Some clones in this sample may be carry-over from other donors' samples.

The chain links TRBV27 to TRBJ2-7, with 8 bases fitting TRBD2. Germline values: CDR1 MNHEY, CDR2 SMNVEV (reference sequence). Germline trimming cut 4 bases from V and 5 bases from J; bases unmatched to any gene: 10. CDR3 length equals 15 residues. CDR3 amino acids: CASSSPPSGSDEQYF. The CDR3 nucleotides read TGTGCCAGCAGTTCACCACCTAGCGGGTCCGACGAGCAGTACTTC.

The rearrangement uses TRBV6-1 and TRBJ2-5; TRBD1 agrees at 7 bases. This CDR3 has 14 amino acids. V lost 6 bases to trimming and J lost 4 bases; unmatched junction nucleotides: 8. Germline CDR1 MNHNS, CDR2 SASEGT. The CDR3 nucleotides read TGTGCCAGCAGAAACTGGGACAGTACAGAGACCCAGTACTTC. It codes for CASRNWDSTETQYF.

Many counts were recorded for this clonotype. The chain joins TRBV12-3 or TRBV12-4 to TRBJ1-2; D is perhaps TRBD1 (5 bases). The CDR3 contains 16 residues. Trimming removed 5 bases at V and 0 bases at J, with 16 bases between. CDR3 sequence reads: CASSPKGMRANYGYTF. The CDR3 region has the DNA TGTGCCAGCAGTCCCAAGGGGATGAGGGCTAACTATGGCTACACCTTC.

Remarks on this clonotype: A junction end diverges from the germline sequence, so it may reflect a read error. In nucleotides, the CDR3 is TGTGCCAACAGCTCCCGGGATGGGACGCAAGAGACCCAGTACTTC. It codes for CANSSRDGTQETQYF. The chain has TRBV7-4 and TRBJ2-5; D may match TRBD1 or TRBD2 (5 bases each). CDR1 and CDR2 (germline): SGHVT, SQSDAQ. The CDR3 spans 15 residues.

V and J are TRBV20-1 and TRBJ1-6; D is unclear. Per the germline V gene, CDR1 is DFQATT and CDR2 is SNEGSKA (reference sequence). V was clipped by 1 base and J by 10 bases, with 20 bases between them. CDR3 size: 16 residues. CDR3 sequence: CSARGERTEGLSPLHF. The DNA for the CDR3 is TGCAGTGCTAGAGGGGAAAGGACGGAAGGTTTATCACCCCTCCACTTT.

There are a few counts of this clonotype. The CDR3 nucleotides read TGTGCCAGCAGCTTAGATAGGGGGTGGAATGAAAAACTGTTTTTT. This encodes CASSLDRGWNEKLFF. The chain recombines TRBV11-2 with TRBJ1-4, with D possibly matching TRBD1 (6 bases). The ends were cut back, 0 bases at V and 5 bases at J, with 10 bases in the middle. Germline V gene data show CDR1 as SGHAT and CDR2 as FQNNGV. CDR3 length: 15 amino acids. Drawing the rest from reference TRBV11-2 and TRBJ1-4, the complete variable domain is EAGVAQSPRYKIIEKRQSVAFWCNPISGHATLYWYQQILGQGPKLLIQFQNNGVVDDSQLPKDRFSAERLKGVDSTLKIQPAKLEDSAVYLCASSLDRGWNEKLFFGSGTQLSVL.

The V gene is TRBV11-2, the J gene TRBJ2-7, with 11 bases lining up with TRBD2. CDR1 is SGHAT and CDR2 is FQNNGV in the germline V gene. V lost 5 bases, J lost 0 bases, and 6 bases stayed unmatched. The CDR3 extends over 16 amino acids. The CDR3 sequence: CASSPRLAGSSYEQYF. DNA of the CDR3: TGTGCCAGCAGCCCTCGACTAGCGGGGAGCTCCTACGAGCAGTACTTC.

This clonotype came up a few times. This chain links TRBV7-2 with TRBJ2-7, with TRBD2 matching 10 bases. J lost 5 bases, V lost 9 bases, and 10 bases had no gene match. The CDR3 totals 14 residues. CDR1 SGHTA and CDR2 FQGNSA come from the germline V gene. DNA for the CDR3: TGTGCCAGTTTAATAGCGGGAGGCTCACACGAGCAGTACTTC. This sequence encodes CASLIAGGSHEQYF.

J is TRBJ1-2 and V is TRBV15; D gene ambiguous. This CDR3 has 12 amino acids. V was trimmed by 5 bases and J by 3 bases, leaving 7 bases between them. Germline CDR1 and CDR2: LNHNV and YYDKDF (reference sequence). CDR3 sequence (DNA): TGTGCCACCAGCGATCGTTACTATGGCTACACCTTC. Amino acid sequence: CATSDRYYGYTF.

The gene calls are TRBV3-1 and TRBJ1-5; no definite D call. Germline lookup yields CDR1 LGHDT and CDR2 YNNKEL (reference sequence). Trimming removed 1 base from V and 2 bases from J, with 9 bases in between. This CDR3 region has 15 residues. CDR3 sequence: CASSQGARGNQPQHF. For the CDR3, the DNA is TGTGCCAGCAGCCAAGGAGCGAGGGGCAATCAGCCCCAGCATTTT.

This clonotype was picked up a small number of times. J is TRBJ1-1 and V is TRBV10-3; 8 nucleotides match TRBD1. The CDR3 is 14 amino acids. CDR1 ENHRY and CDR2 SYGVKD come from the germline V gene. Trimming at V came to 5 bases and at J to 5 bases, leaving 7 bases not matched to a gene. The CDR3 bases are TGTGCCATCAGTTTAACAGGGGGTCGGACTGAAGCTTTCTTT. Its protein is CAISLTGGRTEAFF.

This sequence joins TRBV23-1 and TRBJ2-7; 8 bases agree with TRBD1. TRBV23-1 is placed among ORFs of uncertain function. This CDR3 region has 16 residues. J gave up 0 bases and V 3 bases, and 7 bases lay outside the gene matches. The CDR3 DNA is TGCGCCAGCAGTCATCCCGACAGGGGAAGCTCCTACGAGCAGTACTTC. Amino acid sequence: CASSHPDRGSSYEQYF.

The V and J genes are TRBV19 and TRBJ1-6; D is perhaps TRBD1 (5 bases). The V gene's germline CDR1 is LNHDA and CDR2 SQIVND (reference sequence). V lost 2 bases and J 7 bases, leaving 9 bases between the germline ends. This CDR3 has 14 amino acids. The CDR3 loop is CASSIMTANSPLHF. CDR3 DNA: TGTGCCAGTAGTATAATGACAGCCAATTCACCCCTCCACTTT.

This clonotype was seen a few times. This chain joins TRBV11-2 and TRBJ2-5; D possibly matches TRBD1 or TRBD2 (5 bases each). V lost 1 base to trimming and J lost 10 bases, with 10 bases between them. This CDR3 region has 12 residues. Germline V gives CDR1 SGHAT, CDR2 FQNNGV. As DNA, the CDR3 is TGTGCCAGCAGCTTAGGGGACCGAATCCAGTACTTC. It encodes CASSLGDRIQYF.

The rearrangement uses TRBV4-1 and TRBJ2-2; TRBD2 agrees at 8 bases. This CDR3 has 16 residues. V lost 4 bases to trimming and J lost 5 bases; unmatched junction nucleotides: 9. Germline values: CDR1 MGHRA, CDR2 YSYEKL. The CDR3 spells CASSPAAGGVTGELFF. DNA of the CDR3: TGCGCCAGCAGCCCCGCCGCGGGGGGAGTGACCGGGGAGCTGTTTTTT.

This clonotype was seen a handful of times. The chain carries TRBV7-2 and TRBJ2-7; 8 nucleotides align to TRBD1. Germline CDR1 SGHTA, CDR2 FQGNSA. This CDR3 is 15 amino acids long. V was pared by 2 bases and J by 3 bases, with 6 bases of the junction left unmatched. CDR3 DNA sequence: TGTGCCAGCAGCTTACTCACAGGGGGATTCTACGAGCAGTACTTC. Protein product: CASSLLTGGFYEQYF.

There are many counts of this clonotype. The gene calls are TRBV7-2 and TRBJ1-2, with D perhaps TRBD1 (5 bases). Germline values: CDR1 SGHTA, CDR2 FQGNSA. V gave up 1 base and J gave up 6 bases, with 12 bases separating them. CDR3 size: 14 residues. CDR3 nucleotide sequence: TGTGCCAGCAGCTTAGGGGGGAGGATAGATGGCTACACCTTC. Protein sequence: CASSLGGRIDGYTF.

This clonotype was seen more than once but under ten times. The rearrangement links TRBV7-9 to TRBJ1-1, with D perhaps matching TRBD1 (5 bases). Germline V gives CDR1 SEHNR, CDR2 FQNEAQ (reference sequence). The ends were cut back, 2 bases at V and 3 bases at J, with 13 bases in the middle. The CDR3 consists of 15 residues. The CDR3 bases are TGTGCCAGCAGCTTATCCGGGGGTAGGGACACTGAAGCTTTCTTT. Its protein product is CASSLSGGRDTEAFF.

V is TRBV29-1 and J is TRBJ2-3, with D hard to call. Germline CDR1 and CDR2: SQVTM and ANQGSEA. CDR3 length: 12 amino acids. V lost 6 bases, J lost 2 bases, and 9 bases lay in between. CDR3 sequence: CSVSDTTDTQYF. The CDR3 nucleotides are TGCAGCGTCTCAGACACCACAGATACGCAGTATTTT.

This clonotype was observed a single time. The chain links TRBV12-3 or TRBV12-4 to TRBJ2-2, with D unresolved. V lost 3 bases to trimming and J lost 6 bases, with 5 bases between them. The CDR3 totals 12 residues. CDR3 coding DNA: TGTGCCAGCAGTTTTTACCCCGGGGAGCTGTTTTTT. This translates into CASSFYPGELFF.

This sequence joins TRBV7-8 and TRBJ2-7, with a possible D match to TRBD1 (5 bases). Trimming stripped 5 bases from V and 3 bases from J, with 11 bases between. Germline V gives CDR1 SGHVS, CDR2 FQNEAQ. This CDR3 spans 13 amino acids. The CDR3 loop is CASSPRADYEQYF. CDR3 nucleotide sequence: TGTGCCAGCAGCCCCAGGGCAGACTACGAGCAGTACTTC.

This clonotype was seen more than once but under ten times. The chain recombines TRBV3-1 with TRBJ2-3; D remains unclear. Germline V gene sequence: CDR1 LGHDT, CDR2 YNNKEL (reference sequence). V was clipped by 6 bases and J by 1 base, with 8 bases between them. The CDR3 is 13 residues long. The CDR3 here is CASRVRGTDTQYF. CDR3 DNA: TGTGCCAGCAGGGTCCGGGGCACAGATACGCAGTATTTT.

The rearrangement links TRBV7-3 to TRBJ1-3; unclear D gene. Trimming pared 2 bases from V and 6 bases from J, leaving 11 bases between. Germline CDR1 and CDR2: SGHTA and FQGTGA. The CDR3 runs to 14 residues. DNA for the CDR3: TGTGCCAGCAGCTTAGCAAGGCGGAAAAACACCATATATTTT. It codes for CASSLARRKNTIYF.

In its sample, this clonotype was seen many times. The chain carries TRBV7-8 and TRBJ1-1; no firm D call. The CDR3 totals 12 residues. Trimming pared 3 bases from V and 5 bases from J, leaving 7 bases between. Germline V lookup: CDR1 SGHVS, CDR2 FQNEAQ. CDR3 nucleotides: TGTGCCAGCAGCTTCGCAATTACTGAAGCTTTCTTT. Protein product: CASSFAITEAFF.

The chain carries TRBV3-1 and TRBJ1-1; TRBD1 aligns across 7 bases. This CDR3 comprises 14 residues. The junction had 3 bases not matched to a gene; V was cut back by 2 bases and J by 3 bases. Germline lookup yields CDR1 LGHDT and CDR2 YNNKEL (reference sequence). Here the CDR3 reads CASSQRGLHTEAFF. The CDR3 DNA reads TGTGCCAGCAGCCAAAGGGGGCTGCACACTGAAGCTTTCTTT.